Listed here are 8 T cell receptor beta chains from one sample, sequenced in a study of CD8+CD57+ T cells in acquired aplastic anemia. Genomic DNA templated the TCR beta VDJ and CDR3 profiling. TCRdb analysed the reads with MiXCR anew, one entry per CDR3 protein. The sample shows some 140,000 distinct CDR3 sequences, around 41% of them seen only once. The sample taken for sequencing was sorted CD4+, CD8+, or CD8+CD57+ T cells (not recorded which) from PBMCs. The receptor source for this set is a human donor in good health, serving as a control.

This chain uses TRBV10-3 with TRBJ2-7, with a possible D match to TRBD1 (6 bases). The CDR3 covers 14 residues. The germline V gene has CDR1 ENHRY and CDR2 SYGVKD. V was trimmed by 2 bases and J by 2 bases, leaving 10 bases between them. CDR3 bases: TGTGCCATCAGTGAGAGAGGACAGACCTACGAGCAGTACTTC. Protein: CAISERGQTYEQYF.

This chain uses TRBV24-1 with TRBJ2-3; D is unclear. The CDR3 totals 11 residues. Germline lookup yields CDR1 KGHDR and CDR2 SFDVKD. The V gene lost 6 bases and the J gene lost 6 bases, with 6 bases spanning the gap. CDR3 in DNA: TGTGCCACCAGTCTGGGGGATACGCAGTATTTT. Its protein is CATSLGDTQYF.

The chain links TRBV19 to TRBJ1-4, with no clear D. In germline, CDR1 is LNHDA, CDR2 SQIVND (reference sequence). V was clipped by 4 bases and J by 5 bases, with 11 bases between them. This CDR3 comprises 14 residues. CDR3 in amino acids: CASSTAALNEKLFF. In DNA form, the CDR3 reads TGTGCCAGTAGTACGGCAGCCTTAAATGAAAAACTGTTTTTT.

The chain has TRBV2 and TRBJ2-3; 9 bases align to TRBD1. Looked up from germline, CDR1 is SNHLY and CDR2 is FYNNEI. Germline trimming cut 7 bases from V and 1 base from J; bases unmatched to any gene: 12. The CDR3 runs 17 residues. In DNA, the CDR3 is TGTGCCAGCATTATAGACCCGGGACAGGGTGGCACAGATACGCAGTATTTT. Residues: CASIIDPGQGGTDTQYF.

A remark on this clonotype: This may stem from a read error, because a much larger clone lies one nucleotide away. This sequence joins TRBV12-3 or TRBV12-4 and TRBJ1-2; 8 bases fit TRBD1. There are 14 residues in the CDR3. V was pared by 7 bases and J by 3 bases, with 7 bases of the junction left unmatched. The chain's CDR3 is CASIPTTGDYGYTF. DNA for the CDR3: TGTGCCAGCATTCCAACGACAGGGGACTATGGCTACACCTTC.

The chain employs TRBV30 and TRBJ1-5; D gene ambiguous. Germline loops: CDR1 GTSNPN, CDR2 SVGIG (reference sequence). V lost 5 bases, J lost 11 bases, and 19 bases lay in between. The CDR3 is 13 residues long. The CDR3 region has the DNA TGTGCCTGGGCGGCTGCGGTTGGGCAGTCCCAGCATTTT. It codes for CAWAAAVGQSQHF.

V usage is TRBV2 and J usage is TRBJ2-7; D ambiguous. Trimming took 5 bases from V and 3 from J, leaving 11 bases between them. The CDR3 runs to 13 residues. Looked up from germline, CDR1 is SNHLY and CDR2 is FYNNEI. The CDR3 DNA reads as TGTGCCAGCAGTAGGTACTTAAACTACGAGCAGTACTTC. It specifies CASSRYLNYEQYF.

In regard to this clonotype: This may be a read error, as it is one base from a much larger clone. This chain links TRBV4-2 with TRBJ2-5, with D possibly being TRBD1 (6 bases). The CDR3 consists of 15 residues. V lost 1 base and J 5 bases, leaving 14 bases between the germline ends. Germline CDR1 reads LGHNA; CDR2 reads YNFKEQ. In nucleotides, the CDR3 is TGTGCCAGCAGCCAAGTGGCAGGGGCGGTGGAGACCCAGTACTTC. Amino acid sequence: CASSQVAGAVETQYF.